This TCR beta chain was identified in a study of blood T cell repertoires in COVID-19. Across the whole study: The United States, Italy and Spain supplied acute and convalescent COVID-19 samples.

Produced via immunoSEQ multiplex PCR; TCRdb's table is partial and in-frame only. Of more than 110,000 clones in the sample, around 86% are singletons; the top ten hold about 4.4%. About this clone: The junction shows a germline mismatch at one end, possibly a read error.

CDR1 is SGDLS, CDR2 YYNGEE, per germline. This CDR3 is built from 15 residues. This receptor was identified in a man in his fifties who had recovered from COVID-19. The chain links TRBV9 to TRBJ1-3, with D perhaps TRBD1 (6 bases). Sequencing was performed on PBMCs or T cells enriched from blood (not recorded which). CDR3 residues: CVSSVGGALGNTIYF. CDR3 nucleotide sequence: TGTGTCAGCAGCGTAGGGGGAGCTCTCGGAAACACCATATATTTT.